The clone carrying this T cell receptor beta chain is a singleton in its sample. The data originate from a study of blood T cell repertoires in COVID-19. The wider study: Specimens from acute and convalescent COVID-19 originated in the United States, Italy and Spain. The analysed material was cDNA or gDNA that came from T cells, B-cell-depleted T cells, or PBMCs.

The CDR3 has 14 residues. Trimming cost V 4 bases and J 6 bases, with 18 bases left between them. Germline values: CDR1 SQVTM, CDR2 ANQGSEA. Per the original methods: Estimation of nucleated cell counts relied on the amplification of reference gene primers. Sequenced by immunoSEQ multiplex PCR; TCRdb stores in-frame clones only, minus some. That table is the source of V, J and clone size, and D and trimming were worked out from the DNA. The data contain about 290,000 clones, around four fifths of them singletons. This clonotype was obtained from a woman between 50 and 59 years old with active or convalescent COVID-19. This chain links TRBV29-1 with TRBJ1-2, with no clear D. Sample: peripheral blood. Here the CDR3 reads CSVVIPVNGNGYTF. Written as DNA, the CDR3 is TGCAGCGTTGTAATCCCCGTCAACGGGAATGGCTACACCTTC.